This TCR beta chain is drawn from a study of blood T cell repertoires in COVID-19. Authors' data handling: Estimated nucleated cell counts came from reference gene primer amplification. TCRdb keeps only in-frame clones here, not all; method: immunoSEQ multiplex PCR. V and J calls plus clone size are reproduced from that table; the DNA served to infer D and trimming. The repertoire holds tens of thousands of clones, approximately 90% seen once, with about 5% in the top ten. Sequencing used peripheral blood. The sequence came from a woman of 80 years or more with active COVID-19.

The CDR3 loop is CASSYQWARPGNQPQHF. The DNA for the CDR3 is TGTGCCAGCAGCTATCAATGGGCAAGGCCGGGCAATCAGCCCCAGCATTTT. The chain employs TRBV7-3 and TRBJ1-5, with no clear D. This CDR3 is 17 amino acids long. Germline loops: CDR1 SGHTA, CDR2 FQGTGA. V was trimmed by 4 bases and J by 2 bases, leaving 18 bases between them. Complete variable domain (other parts from reference TRBV7-3 and TRBJ1-5): GAGVSQTPSNKVTEKGKYVELRCDPISGHTALYWYRQSLGQGPEFLIYFQGTGAADDSGLPNDRFFAVRPEGSVSTLKIQRTERGDSAVYLCASSYQWARPGNQPQHFGDGTRLSIL.